Listed below are T cell receptor beta chains from one sample, sequenced in a study of graft-versus-host responses after intestinal transplantation. Assay: immunoSEQ multiplex PCR; the TCRdb copy retains only in-frame clones and omits some. The sample lists about 88,000 clones, about 94% occurring once. The antigens of these receptors remain unknown. The material was unstimulated CD4+ T cells sorted from spleen or lymph node cells, obtained before transplant. The receptors shown here come from a human donor who was the organ donor for an intestinal transplant. Both conserved end residues are part of each CDR3. A D gene is named only where the DNA matches it firmly.

CASSYLQGSSDTQYF | TRBV19 | .
CASSITSGGSYNEQFF | TRBV19 | TRBD2
CASSLPGVGQPQHF | TRBV5-4 | .
CASSEFSGGRSTGELFF | TRBV25-1 | TRBD2
CASSLWGDTEAFF | TRBV27 | .
CASSPDGTAENSPLHF | TRBV7-8 | TRBD1
CASSPSGGANTGELFF | TRBV7-3 | TRBD2
CASSFSPHSPLHF | TRBV28 | .
CASSFYGELNTGELFF | TRBV5-1 | .
CASSRGQFDNSPLHF | TRBV23-1 | TRBD1
CASSLAPTEEAFF | TRBV7-9 | .
CASERSFTTNEKLFF | TRBV6-1 | .
CASSKGNTGELFF | TRBV6-4 | .
CASRTRDLSSSTDTQYF | TRBV28 | .
CASSLMAGGPEEQFF | TRBV7-3 | TRBD2
CASSPRTSGVIYEQYF | TRBV5-1 | TRBD2
CASSFDRNTEAFF | TRBV11-1 | .
CSVDDGTRTEAFF | TRBV29-1 | .
CASSLGPMNTEAFF | TRBV7-8 | .
CASSALKAVTYEQYF | TRBV28 | .
CASRPGTGVNSPLHF | TRBV28 | TRBD1
CASNQAENYGYTF | TRBV2 | .
CATATGTGGNQPQHF | TRBV6-1 | TRBD1
CASTNDRVDPYEQYF | TRBV10-2 | TRBD1